Below, 12 T cell receptor beta chains from the same sample are listed, as sequenced in a study of graft-versus-host responses after intestinal transplantation. Libraries were prepared by immunoSEQ multiplex PCR; TCRdb keeps only in-frame clonotypes and omits some of them. The data contain about 120,000 clones, 90% to 95% of them singletons. Which antigens these TCRs recognize remains unknown. Specimen: unstimulated CD4+ T cells sorted from spleen or lymph node cells, collected before intestinal transplant. These receptors originate from a human donor who received an intestinal transplant.

The chain combines TRBV5-4 with TRBJ1-3, with D perhaps TRBD1 (5 bases). The CDR3 length is 15 residues. V lost 0 bases to trimming and J lost 4 bases, with 11 bases between them. Germline V CDR1 and CDR2: SGHNT, YYREEE (reference sequence). The CDR3 region is CASSLDQGGGNTIYF. The CDR3 DNA sequence: TGTGCCAGCAGCTTGGACCAGGGAGGGGGAAACACCATATATTTT.

V and J are TRBV29-1 and TRBJ2-1, with D tentatively TRBD2 (6 bases). Trimming pared 6 bases from V and 15 bases from J, leaving 15 bases between. CDR3 size: 10 residues. Germline loops: CDR1 SQVTM, CDR2 ANQGSEA. DNA of the CDR3: TGCAGCGTAGTCGGGAGACGGGGGTTCTTC. This encodes CSVVGRRGFF.

This rearrangement joins TRBV5-1 to TRBJ1-1; tentative D call: TRBD1 (5 bases). With 3 bases removed from V and 5 bases from J, the gap between germline ends came to 14 bases. Germline V lookup: CDR1 SGHRS, CDR2 YFSETQ. This CDR3 is built from 14 residues. The CDR3 DNA follows: TGCGCCAGCAGCTCGTCCCTACGGGGGACTGAAGCTTTCTTT. This gives the protein CASSSSLRGTEAFF.

This clone was seen only once. At one end the junction does not follow the germline gene, possibly because of a read error. The chain combines TRBV11-2 with TRBJ2-2; 7 nucleotides line up with TRBD1. The V gene's germline CDR1 is SGHAT and CDR2 FQNNGV. The CDR3 length is 14 residues. This CDR3 reads CASLLQGNPGELFF. CDR3 bases: TGTGCCAGCCTATTACAGGGGAACCCCGGGGAGCTGTTTTTT.

The chain carries TRBV6-5 and TRBJ1-6; a possible D gene is TRBD1 (5 bases). Germline CDR1 reads MNHEY; CDR2 reads SVGAGI. The CDR3 is 14 amino acids. Deletions cut 6 bases from V and 8 bases from J, with 14 bases between. The CDR3 loop reads CASSLGGLYSPLHF. CDR3 nucleotide sequence: TGTGCCAGCAGCCTGGGGGGACTTTATTCACCCCTCCACTTT.

The chain combines TRBV9 with TRBJ2-7, with 9 bases matching TRBD2. The germline CDR1 and CDR2 sequences are SGDLS and YYNGEE. The CDR3 is 16 amino acids. J lost 0 bases, V lost 0 bases, and 4 bases had no gene match. The CDR3 reads CASSVELAGSSYEQYF. The CDR3 nucleotides are TGTGCCAGCAGCGTAGAACTAGCGGGTAGCTCCTACGAGCAGTACTTC.

J is TRBJ1-1 and V is TRBV27; tentatively, D is TRBD1 (6 bases). V dropped 4 bases and J dropped 1 base, with 10 bases sitting between them. This CDR3 has 14 amino acids. From germline, CDR1 is MNHEY and CDR2 SMNVEV (reference sequence). The CDR3, as DNA: TGTGCCAGCAGTTGGCACAGGGAGAACACTGAAGCTTTCTTT. This codes for CASSWHRENTEAFF.

The chain recombines TRBV28 with TRBJ1-2; tentative D call: TRBD1 (5 bases). V lost 8 bases to trimming and J lost 2 bases, with 12 bases between them. Germline V gives CDR1 MDHEN, CDR2 SYDVKM. This CDR3 has 13 residues. The CDR3 reads CASAPRGNYGYTF. In DNA form, the CDR3 reads TGTGCCAGCGCTCCAAGGGGAAACTATGGCTACACCTTC.

The CDR3 DNA follows: TGCGCCAGCAGTGAGTCCAAACTAGCGGGCTCCTACGAGCAGTACTTC. Its translation: CASSESKLAGSYEQYF. The V call is TRBV10-1, the J call TRBJ2-7, with TRBD2 matching 9 bases. V lost 0 bases, J lost 0 bases, and 3 bases stayed unmatched. The V gene's germline CDR1 is WNHNN and CDR2 SYGVQD (reference sequence). The CDR3 has 16 amino acids.

The J gene is TRBJ1-3, the V gene TRBV5-8; D possibly corresponds to TRBD1 (5 bases). CDR1 SGHTS and CDR2 YDEGEE come from the germline V gene. Between the trimmed V and J ends, which lost 4 bases and 8 bases, there was a span of 19 bases. There are 15 residues in the CDR3. Written as DNA, the CDR3 is TGTGCCAGCAGCCCCGCCGGGACCCTGGGCCACACCATATATTTT. It specifies CASSPAGTLGHTIYF.

The J gene is TRBJ2-3, the V gene TRBV5-1; D may be TRBD1 or TRBD2 (6 bases each). The CDR3 contains 16 residues. Germline V gives CDR1 SGHRS, CDR2 YFSETQ. V lost 5 bases to trimming and J lost 1 base, with 17 bases between them. The CDR3 DNA reads as TGCGCCAGCAGGTCCTTCGGGGGCTCGGGCACAGATACGCAGTATTTT. Translating gives CASRSFGGSGTDTQYF. The full variable domain, completed using reference TRBV5-1 and TRBJ2-3, is KAGVTQTPRYLIKTRGQQVTLSCSPISGHRSVSWYQQTPGQGLQFLFEYFSETQRNKGNFPGRFSGRQFSNSRSEMNVSTLELGDSALYLCASRSFGGSGTDTQYFGPGTRLTVL.

The CDR3 sequence: CASSPPGLAGANEQFF. The CDR3 DNA follows: TGTGCCAGCTCACCGCCGGGACTAGCGGGAGCCAATGAGCAGTTCTTC. The chain links TRBV18 to TRBJ2-1; 14 bases are a match to TRBD2. The CDR3 covers 16 residues. After removal of 3 bases from V and 6 bases from J, the junction contained 4 bases not matched to a gene. Germline V gene lookup returns CDR1 KGHSH and CDR2 LQKENI.